The present T cell receptor beta chain was sequenced within a study of T cell responses to AZD1222 COVID-19 vaccine (dated by TCRdb to the early 2020s). Regarding the research as a whole: AZD1222 recipients with second doses at about 4 weeks or about 12 weeks were pooled, because spike-specific TCR depth and breadth did not differ between schedules. Enrollment into the trials was organized by age into subgroups of 18-55, 56-69 and 70-plus years, and those subgroups contained roughly 140, 27 and 60 TCR-sequenced participants, respectively. A total of 230 to 250 trial participants underwent TCR sequencing, of whom 200 to 220 received two doses of AZD1222 and around 26 received two doses of the MenACWY control vaccine.

What the work shows at the level of the full study, not this receptor alone: CD4 TCRs associated with the vaccine covered the entire spike protein, and the dominant responses were in regions 160-218 and 743-854. Participants were mostly white British and included more females than males, and it was suggested by the authors that clonal diversity may have been underestimated. Because no day 14 peak-response samples were available, repertoires were characterized only after the peak T cell response. Epitopes outside the regions mutated in the B.1.351 and B.1.1.7 variants were reportedly recognized by nearly half of the unique spike-specific TCRs. A significant rise in spike-specific TCR breadth and depth was observed after two AZD1222 doses relative to day 0 and relative to MenACWY recipients. In the small 56-69-year group, the increase in depth fell short of significance, most likely because of low power. Conclusions about previously exposed vaccinees were limited because only 5 or 6 AZD1222 recipients were SARS-CoV-2 seropositive at baseline.

For this clone: Its binding antigen is unknown. Base qualities were left out, and no much larger clone turns up one base away.

Sample time point, as interpreted from the label and publication: baseline before first vaccination. Vaccinee samples came from UK trials COV001 and COV002, including a single-blind randomized controlled phase 2/3 trial of AZD1222 (ChAdOx1 nCoV-19) in healthy adults. For TCRbeta chain sequencing, PBMC samples were collected from trial participants at day 0 and at day 28 after the second dose. The CDR3 regions of human TCRbeta chains were analyzed by immunosequencing. For the original study's pipeline: TCRs in the repertoires were compared against a reference library of SARS-CoV-2-specific TCRs that had been generated with the MIRA antigen-specificity platform. Breadth meant the fraction of unique TCRs that were SARS-CoV-2-associated, whereas depth meant the fraction of total T cells that were SARS-CoV-2-associated. Using the MIRA data, each spike-specific TCR was assigned both to the spike region to which the TCR was reactive and to a CD4 or CD8 class. Log10-transformed breadth and depth values were compared by one-way ANOVA with Sidak's multiple comparisons tests. Sourced from immuneACCESS, this table was stored by TCRdb with only in-frame sequences that have V and J called. A share of the clones is absent; for the studies checked, an unresolved V gene accounts for under half, and the remainder has no known explanation. Clone size and V and J calls were adopted from that table, with D and trimming inferred from the DNA. The sample has about 150,000 clones on record, about nine tenths of them singletons. The ten largest clones take up 1.2% to 1.5% of the sample.

This sequence originates from an adult in good health. The sample here was peripheral blood, taken on day 0 of AZD1222 vaccination.

The CDR3 region has the sequence CASSWTGITDTQYF. The nucleotides read TGTGCCAGCAGCTGGACAGGGATCACAGATACGCAGTATTTT. The chain is made from TRBV7-6 and TRBJ2-3; a stretch of 8 junction bases matches TRBD1. CDR1 and CDR2 (SGHVS, FNYEAQ) derive from the germline V gene. CDR3 length: 14 amino acids, cysteine to phenylalanine. The kept DNA is CDR3 alone, 42 bases in frame from the first base. Relative to germline, V is missing 4 bases and J is missing 2 bases, with 2 bases of the junction outside any gene match. The variable domain in full, with residues beyond the CDR3 obtained from the reference TRBV7-6 and TRBJ2-3 genes, is GAGVSQSPRYKVTKRGQDVALRCDPISGHVSLYWYRQALGQGPEFLTYFNYEAQQDKSGLPNDRFSAERPEGSISTLTIQRTEQRDSAMYRCASSWTGITDTQYFGPGTRLTVL.